The TCR beta chain described here comes from a study of regulatory T cells in long-lasting Graves disease. Overall study findings and caveats: Sample size was small, which may have lowered accuracy.

Trimming took 0 bases from V and 0 from J, leaving 8 bases between them. This CDR3 has 15 residues. CDR1 MNHEY and CDR2 SVGAGI come from the germline V gene. Arm-PCR of CDR3 regions with iRepertoire HTBI primers generated TCR beta libraries. MiXCR was run by TCRdb on the multiplex PCR reads, yielding one entry per CDR3 protein. The table has about 430,000 distinct CDR3 sequences, roughly a fifth seen once. This clonotype showed up just a few times. Antigen unknown. Time point: persistent/refractory GD, antithyroid drugs over 5 years with positive TRAb. Making the TCR library involved RNA that had been extracted from PBMCs.

The V gene is TRBV6-5, the J gene TRBJ1-1, with D hard to call. The sequence was obtained from a female donor with Graves disease. The source material was peripheral blood mononuclear cells (PBMCs), sampled when the disease was refractory, from a patient treated with antithyroid drugs. The CDR3 reads CASSYSPDMNTEAFF. CDR3 bases: TGTGCCAGCAGTTACTCGCCAGATATGAACACTGAAGCTTTCTTT.